This record concerns one TCR beta chain sequence. The entry originates in a study of blood T cell repertoires in COVID-19. The V and J ends lost 5 bases and 4 bases respectively, with 12 bases between them. Per germline, CDR1 MNHEY and CDR2 SMNVEV (reference sequence). This CDR3 spans 14 amino acids. Participant ages covered roughly 18 to 89 years across around 22 US areas. Donors in Cohort 3 counted as recovered after two negative PCRs, clearance, or symptom resolution. Original processing methods: How many nucleated cells were present was estimated from reference gene primer amplification. This table comes from immunoSEQ multiplex PCR, and its TCRdb copy is limited to in-frame clones, with some not included. The D gene and trimming were derived from the DNA, and the V and J assignments and clone size from that table. The table shows hundreds of thousands of clones, with approximately 90% occurring only once.

This clonotype originated in a man aged 40-49 years who had recovered from COVID-19. The sequenced sample was PBMCs or T cells enriched from blood (not recorded which). This chain links TRBV27 with TRBJ1-5, with D tentatively TRBD1 (5 bases). The CDR3 nucleotides are TGTGCCAGCAGTCAAGGTGCAGGGAATCAGCCCCAGCATTTT. Protein sequence: CASSQGAGNQPQHF.